Here is one TCR beta chain with its context. This record belongs to a study of blood T cell repertoires in COVID-19. Whole-study context: Researchers got acute and convalescent COVID-19 samples from the United States, Italy and Spain.

The repertoire was sequenced with immunoSEQ multiplex PCR; TCRdb's copy has only in-frame clones and lacks some. The sample holds 150,000 to 200,000 clones, about 80% seen once. Material: peripheral blood. The TCR sequence derives from a human donor with acute or convalescent COVID-19. The donor label of this sample is uncertain.

The CDR3 sequence is CASSARGNLYNEQFF. CDR3 nucleotides: TGTGCCAGCAGTGCCAGGGGCAACCTTTACAATGAGCAGTTCTTC. The V call is TRBV25-1, the J call TRBJ2-1, with D possibly matching TRBD1 (6 bases). The germline V gene has CDR1 MGHDK and CDR2 SYGVNS. The CDR3 runs to 15 residues. Trimming cost V 4 bases and J 4 bases, with 14 bases left between them. The whole variable domain, filled in from reference TRBV25-1 and TRBJ2-1, reads EADIYQTPRYLVIGTGKKITLECSQTMGHDKMYWYQQDPGMELHLIHYSYGVNSTEKGDLSSESTVSRIRTEHFPLTLESARPSHTSQYLCASSARGNLYNEQFFGPGTRLTVL.